The sample holds many counts of the clone carrying this TCR beta chain. Its target is unknown. These data are taken from a study of T-cell memory formation after mild COVID-19. In the study overall: Largely, the TCR clusters proved donor specific.

TCRdb recomputed calls from the 5' RACE reads with MiXCR, one row per CDR3 protein. This table has about 110,000 distinct CDR3 sequences, approximately 15% appearing once. CDR3 length: 15 residues. The germline V gene encodes CDR1 SGHTA and CDR2 FQGNSA. Trimming left V 5 bases short and J 4 bases short, with 17 bases between. Study observations and caveats: Still unconfirmed is whether the second-wave clones peaking on day 37 recognized SARS-CoV-2.

The chain uses TRBV7-2 and TRBJ2-5; D remains ambiguous. The sequenced sample was PBMCs or a T cell subset sorted from them (not recorded which). The TCR originated in an adult woman who had mild COVID-19 (a few samples of this study predate the infection). Cell type and time point are not known. In DNA form, the CDR3 reads TGTGCCAGCAGCCGCGGTGGGTATTCAGCAGAGACCCAGTACTTC. It codes for CASSRGGYSAETQYF.